This T cell receptor (beta chain) was documented in a study of blood T cell repertoires in COVID-19. The germline gives CDR1 LNHDA, CDR2 SQIVND (reference sequence). CDR3 length equals 20 residues. The V and J ends lost 7 bases and 0 bases, in that order; junction bases with no gene match: 23. Methods used by the authors: Estimation of nucleated cell counts was performed using reference gene primer amplification. Repertoires were generated with immunoSEQ multiplex PCR, while TCRdb's copy carries only in-frame clones and drops some. Clone size and V and J calls were adopted from that table, with D and trimming inferred from the DNA. Of 350,000 to 400,000 clones listed, 70% to 90% are singletons.

Sequences were obtained from PBMCs or T cells enriched from blood (not recorded which). J is TRBJ1-1 and V is TRBV19, with 7 nucleotides matching TRBD1. The TCR comes from a woman aged 25 to 39 with acute COVID-19. CDR3 protein: CASKISRGQLEHSMNTEAFF. The CDR3 DNA follows: TGTGCCAGTAAAATAAGTAGGGGACAGCTCGAACATTCTATGAACACTGAAGCTTTCTTT.